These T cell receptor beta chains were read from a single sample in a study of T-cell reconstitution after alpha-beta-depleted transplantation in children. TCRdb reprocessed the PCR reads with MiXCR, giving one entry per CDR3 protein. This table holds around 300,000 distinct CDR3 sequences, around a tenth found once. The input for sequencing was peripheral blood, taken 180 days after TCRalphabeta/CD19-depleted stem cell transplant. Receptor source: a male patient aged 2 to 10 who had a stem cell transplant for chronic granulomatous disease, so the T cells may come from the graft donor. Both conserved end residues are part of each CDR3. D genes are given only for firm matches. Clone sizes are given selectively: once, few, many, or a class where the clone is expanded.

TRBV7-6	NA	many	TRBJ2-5	CASSRRTKETQYF	TGTGCCAGCAGCCGGAGGACCAAAGAGACCCAGTACTTC
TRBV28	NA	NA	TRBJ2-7	CASATGLPRLEQYF	TGTGCCAGCGCTACGGGACTTCCGCGTCTCGAGCAGTACTTC
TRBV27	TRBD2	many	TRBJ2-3	CASSVLLAGPTSTDTQYF	TGTGCCAGCAGTGTCTTACTAGCGGGTCCGACTAGCACAGATACGCAGTATTTT
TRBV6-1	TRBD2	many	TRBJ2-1	CASTIKGLAGSNEQFF	TGTGCCAGCACTATAAAGGGACTAGCGGGCTCCAATGAGCAGTTCTTC
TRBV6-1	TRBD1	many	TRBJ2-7	CASKYDREAVYEQYF	TGTGCCAGCAAGTACGACAGGGAAGCTGTCTACGAGCAGTACTTC
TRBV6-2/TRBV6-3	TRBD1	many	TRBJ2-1	CASSHTRDRGYFEQFF	TGTGCCAGCAGTCACACCCGGGACAGGGGTTACTTTGAGCAGTTCTTC
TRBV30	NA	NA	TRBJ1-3	CAWSPPGGRNTIYF	TGTGCCTGGAGTCCTCCTGGCGGGCGGAACACCATATATTTT
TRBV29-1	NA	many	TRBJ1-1	CSVVSGPMNTEAFF	TGCAGCGTTGTAAGTGGACCCATGAACACTGAAGCTTTCTTT
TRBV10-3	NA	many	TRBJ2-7	CAIMASWITGEQYF	TGTGCCATCATGGCCTCGTGGATCACGGGCGAGCAGTACTTC
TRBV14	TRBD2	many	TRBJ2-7	CASRSSAGTYEQYF	TGTGCCAGCAGGTCGTCAGCGGGAACCTACGAGCAGTACTTC
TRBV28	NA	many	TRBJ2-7	CASSLPGGAYEQYF	TGTGCCAGCAGTTTACCGGGGGGCGCCTACGAGCAGTACTTC
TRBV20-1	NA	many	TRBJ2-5	CSAAQGRGLLLQETQYF	TGCAGTGCTGCACAGGGAAGGGGACTACTCCTCCAAGAGACCCAGTACTTC
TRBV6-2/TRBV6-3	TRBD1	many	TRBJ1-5	CASSTPPGTGVNQPQHF	TGTGCCAGCAGTACTCCTCCCGGGACAGGGGTCAATCAGCCCCAGCATTTT
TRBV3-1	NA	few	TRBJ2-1	CASSQENDPGPHNEQFF	TGTGCCAGCAGCCAAGAGAATGATCCGGGACCACACAATGAGCAGTTCTTC
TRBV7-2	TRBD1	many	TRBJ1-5	CASSLRQGGNQPQHF	TGTGCCAGCAGCTTGCGACAGGGTGGCAATCAGCCCCAGCATTTT
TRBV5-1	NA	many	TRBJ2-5	CASRRGANFQETQYF	TGCGCCAGCAGACGGGGAGCAAATTTCCAAGAGACCCAGTACTTC
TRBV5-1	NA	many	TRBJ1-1	CASSLEPKNTEAFF	TGCGCCAGCAGCTTGGAACCAAAGAACACTGAAGCTTTCTTT
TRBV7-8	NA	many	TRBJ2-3	CASSWGGEGTDTQYF	TGTGCCAGCAGCTGGGGCGGGGAGGGCACAGATACGCAGTATTTT
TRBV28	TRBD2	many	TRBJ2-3	CASRPLLADVTDTQYF	TGTGCCAGCAGGCCTCTACTAGCGGACGTCACAGATACGCAGTATTTT
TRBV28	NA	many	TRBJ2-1	CATEQDNEQFF	TGTGCCACTGAACAGGACAATGAGCAGTTCTTC
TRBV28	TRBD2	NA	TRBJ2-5	CASSLSGRARETQYF	TGTGCCAGCAGTTTATCCGGGAGGGCCAGGGAGACCCAGTACTTC
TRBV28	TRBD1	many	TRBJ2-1	CASRRQGASTSYNEQFF	TGTGCCAGCAGAAGACAGGGGGCGAGTACATCCTACAATGAGCAGTTCTTC
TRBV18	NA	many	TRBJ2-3	CASSRDGVTDTQYF	TGTGCCAGCTCGCGCGATGGGGTCACAGATACGCAGTATTTT
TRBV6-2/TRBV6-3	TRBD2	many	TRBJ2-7	CASRRAGTSDYEQYF	TGTGCCAGCAGGAGAGCCGGGACTAGCGACTACGAGCAGTACTTC
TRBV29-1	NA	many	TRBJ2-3	CSVVAPGRGTDTQYF	TGCAGCGTTGTGGCCCCAGGGAGAGGCACAGATACGCAGTATTTT
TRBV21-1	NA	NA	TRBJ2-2	CASSKEAGANTGELFF	TGTGCCAGCAGCAAAGAGGCGGGAGCGAACACCGGGGAGCTGTTTTTT
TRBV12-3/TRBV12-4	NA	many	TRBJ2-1	CASSPRGAANEQFF	TGTGCCAGCAGTCCCCGTGGAGCGGCCAATGAGCAGTTCTTC
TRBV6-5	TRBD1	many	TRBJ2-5	CASSFQTGDGEETQYF	TGTGCCAGCAGTTTCCAGACAGGGGATGGGGAAGAGACCCAGTACTTC
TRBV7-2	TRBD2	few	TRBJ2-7	CASSLEASGGFYEQYF	TGTGCCAGCAGCTTAGAGGCTAGCGGGGGGTTCTACGAGCAGTACTTC
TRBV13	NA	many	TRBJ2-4	CASSPQRTKYDIQYF	TGTGCCAGCAGCCCACAGAGGACCAAGTATGACATTCAGTACTTC
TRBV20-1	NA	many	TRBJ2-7	CSARPTDSYEQYF	TGCAGTGCTAGACCGACGGACTCCTACGAGCAGTACTTC
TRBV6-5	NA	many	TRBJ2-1	CASSYIGRGMGYNEQFF	TGTGCCAGCAGTTACATAGGCAGGGGAATGGGTTACAATGAGCAGTTCTTC
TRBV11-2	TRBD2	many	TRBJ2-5	CASSKGTSASQETQYF	TGTGCCAGCAGTAAAGGGACTAGCGCATCCCAAGAGACCCAGTACTTC
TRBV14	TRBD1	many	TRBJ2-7	CASRDTGQGAGEQYF	TGTGCCAGCAGAGATACGGGACAGGGGGCGGGCGAGCAGTACTTC
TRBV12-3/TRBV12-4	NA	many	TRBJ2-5	CASSLGMGGYQYF	TGTGCCAGCAGTTTAGGAATGGGCGGATACCAGTACTTC